Shown below are 14 T cell receptor beta chains from a single sample sequenced in a study of blood T cell repertoires in COVID-19. TCRdb's table, derived via immunoSEQ multiplex PCR, lists solely in-frame clones and lacks some. The sample shows almost 300,000 clones, around nine tenths of them seen only once. Sequenced: peripheral blood. The receptor source for this set is a woman in her twenties or thirties with COVID-19, enrolled during active disease.

The chain carries TRBV4-2 and TRBJ1-6; 9 positions agree with TRBD1. CDR3 size: 16 residues. CDR1 LGHNA and CDR2 YNFKEQ come from the germline V gene. Germline trimming cut 6 bases from V and 7 bases from J; bases unmatched to any gene: 10. The CDR3 reads CASRFLQGAWNSPLHF. CDR3 sequence (DNA): TGTGCCAGCAGATTTTTACAGGGGGCATGGAATTCACCCCTCCACTTT.

The chain combines TRBV4-1 with TRBJ1-1; maybe TRBD1 (5 bases). The germline V gene has CDR1 MGHRA and CDR2 YSYEKL. The CDR3 sequence is 14 residues long. Trimming pared 3 bases from V and 4 bases from J, leaving 12 bases between. CDR3 in DNA: TGCGCCAGCAGCCATGGGGGGTATGGCACTGAAGCTTTCTTT. Protein: CASSHGGYGTEAFF.

About this clone: In the same sample, other DNA sequences code for this CDR3. The rearrangement joins TRBV2 to TRBJ1-4, with D tentatively TRBD1 (5 bases). Germline V gives CDR1 SNHLY, CDR2 FYNNEI. Trimming took 3 bases from V and 7 from J, leaving 9 bases between them. This CDR3 spans 13 amino acids. Here the CDR3 reads CASSDRDREKLFF. CDR3 coding DNA: TGTGCCAGCAGTGACAGGGATCGTGAAAAACTGTTTTTT.

V and J are TRBV5-1 and TRBJ2-7, with 13 nucleotides matching TRBD2. J gave up 0 bases and V 5 bases, and 17 bases lay outside the gene matches. This CDR3 is built from 20 residues. The germline CDR1 and CDR2 sequences are SGHRS and YFSETQ. CDR3 nucleotides: TGCGCCAGCAGTAGGACAGGCAGGACTAGCGGGGGCGTCTTCTCCTACGAGCAGTACTTC. It translates to CASSRTGRTSGGVFSYEQYF.

The J gene is TRBJ1-2, the V gene TRBV25-1; a weak D match, TRBD1 (5 bases). The CDR3 is made up of 13 amino acids. Trimming took off 8 bases at V and 8 bases at J, with 18 bases between the two ends. In germline, CDR1 is MGHDK, CDR2 SYGVNS. CDR3 sequence reads: CASLGGRVKGYTF. The CDR3 nucleotides are TGTGCCAGCTTGGGTGGCAGGGTGAAGGGCTACACCTTC.

CDR3 residues: CASSHLAGGLIEQFF. Here the CDR3 DNA reads TGTGCCAGCAGCCACTTAGCGGGGGGGCTGATTGAGCAGTTCTTC. V gene TRBV11-2 combines with J gene TRBJ2-1; 11 bases line up with TRBD2. The CDR3 spans 15 residues. The germline CDR1 and CDR2 sequences are SGHAT and FQNNGV. Losses at the gene ends were 5 bases for V and 9 bases for J; bases not matched to a gene: 9.

The V gene is TRBV5-1, the J gene TRBJ2-1, with D unclear. This CDR3 has 13 amino acids. The germline V and J ends were trimmed by 7 bases and 2 bases, with 10 bases remaining between them. CDR1 is SGHRS and CDR2 is YFSETQ in the germline V gene. Here the CDR3 DNA reads TGCGCCAGCGGGCCCCCAACCTACAATGAGCAGTTCTTC. Protein sequence: CASGPPTYNEQFF.

The chain is built from TRBV2 and TRBJ2-2; TRBD1 is a possible D gene (5 bases). Germline V gene data show CDR1 as SNHLY and CDR2 as FYNNEI. This CDR3 spans 14 amino acids. V lost 7 bases, J lost 0 bases, and 9 bases lay in between. CDR3 in DNA: TGTGCCAGCAAGCAGGGATCGAACACCGGGGAGCTGTTTTTT. Its protein is CASKQGSNTGELFF.

This clone was recorded only once. V and J are TRBV7-9 and TRBJ1-2; D possibly corresponds to TRBD1 (6 bases). The germline V and J ends were trimmed by 3 bases and 8 bases, with 16 bases remaining between them. The CDR3 contains 14 residues. Germline V gene lookup returns CDR1 SEHNR and CDR2 FQNEAQ (reference sequence). CDR3 protein: CASSLTNRASGYTF. The CDR3 DNA sequence: TGTGCCAGCAGCTTGACGAACAGGGCATCGGGCTACACCTTC.

The chain uses TRBV4-1 and TRBJ1-2; possibly TRBD1 for D (6 bases). The CDR3 loop spans 16 amino acids. CDR1 is MGHRA, CDR2 YSYEKL, per germline. Trimming left V 0 bases short and J 6 bases short, with 17 bases between. The CDR3 loop reads CASSQDPNRVGNGYTF. CDR3 DNA: TGCGCCAGCAGCCAAGATCCCAACAGGGTGGGAAATGGCTACACCTTC.

The sample holds one count of this clone. The sample has other DNA sequences that encode this CDR3 too. This chain connects TRBV5-1 to TRBJ2-2; 8 bases are shared with TRBD2. Germline-derived CDR1 and CDR2 are SGHRS and YFSETQ. J lost 1 base, V lost 4 bases, and 6 bases had no gene match. CDR3 length: 16 amino acids. CDR3 coding DNA: TGCGCCAGCAGCCCCCTTGCGGGGGGGAACACCGGGGAGCTGTTTTTT. It translates to CASSPLAGGNTGELFF.

The J gene is TRBJ1-1, the V gene TRBV6-5; D ambiguous. With 8 bases removed from V and 3 bases from J, the gap between germline ends came to 7 bases. CDR3 length equals 11 residues. Germline CDR1 and CDR2: MNHEY and SVGAGI. CDR3 DNA: TGTGCCAGCGGCGGCTACACTGAAGCTTTCTTT. Translation: CASGGYTEAFF.

The chain employs TRBV6-5 and TRBJ1-6; TRBD1 might be the D (5 bases). The CDR3 is 15 amino acids. Deletions cut 6 bases from V and 8 bases from J, with 17 bases between. Germline CDR1 reads MNHEY; CDR2 reads SVGAGI. The CDR3 sequence: CASRSSGGIDSPLHF. The CDR3 DNA reads as TGTGCCAGCAGATCCTCCGGGGGAATAGATTCACCCCTCCACTTT.

V usage is TRBV7-8 and J usage is TRBJ2-2; 8 bases map to TRBD2. After removal of 5 bases from V and 3 bases from J, the junction contained 17 bases not matched to a gene. This CDR3 spans 19 amino acids. The germline V gene encodes CDR1 SGHVS and CDR2 FQNEAQ. Written as DNA, the CDR3 is TGTGCCAGCAGCGCTTGGACTAGCTTAAAACCCCAGGACACCGGGGAGCTGTTTTTT. Translated: CASSAWTSLKPQDTGELFF. Full variable domain (rest looked up from reference TRBV7-8 and TRBJ2-2): GAGVSQSPRYKVAKRGQDVALRCDPISGHVSLFWYQQALGQGPEFLTYFQNEAQLDKSGLPSDRFFAERPEGSVSTLKIQRTQQEDSAVYLCASSAWTSLKPQDTGELFFGEGSRLTVL.